This TCR beta chain emerged from a study of shared clonotypes between healthy human individuals. Clones were read by immunoSEQ multiplex PCR, and TCRdb kept only the in-frame ones, dropping some. This table has about 480,000 clones, 75% to 80% appearing once. This clone was counted ten times or more. The germline V and J ends were trimmed by 4 bases and 2 bases, with 6 bases remaining between them. The CDR3 has 13 amino acids. Per the germline V gene, CDR1 is SNHLY and CDR2 is FYNNEI. The gene calls are TRBV2 and TRBJ1-3; D is unclear. What was sequenced was PBMCs. The clonotype comes from a middle-aged woman in good health. Some clones in this sample may be carry-over from other donors' samples. In nucleotides, the CDR3 is TGTGCCAGCAGTGGGGATCCTGGAAACACCATATATTTT. This codes for CASSGDPGNTIYF.